Included here is one T cell receptor beta chain sequence, with context. Its antigen is as yet unknown. This sample is part of a study of cytomegalovirus exposure and HLA in healthy donors. Study-level results: There was a cluster of highly shared sequence variants that was likely a sequencing artifact.

13 Jbeta primers and 60 Vbeta primers were used for the PCR. The assay was immunoSEQ multiplex PCR, and TCRdb's table has in-frame clones only and misses some. The sample yields about 110,000 clones, 65% to 80% seen once. V was clipped by 5 bases and J by 3 bases, with 13 bases between them. The CDR3 spans 14 residues. Per germline, CDR1 SEHNR and CDR2 FQNEAQ (reference sequence). The clonotype was recovered from a man aged 30-40 years in good health and CMV-seropositive. Sequenced sample: PBMCs. The rearrangement joins TRBV7-9 to TRBJ1-1; D not certain. CDR3 nucleotides: TGTGCCAGCAGCGCCGGGGTTAAGTACACTGAAGCTTTCTTT. Its translation: CASSAGVKYTEAFF.